The 18 T cell receptor beta chains below all came from one sample that was sequenced in a study of CD8 T cells in ankylosing spondylitis. TCRdb reprocessed the 5' RACE reads with MiXCR, giving one entry per CDR3 protein. The sample has under 850,000 distinct CDR3 sequences, 15% to 20% seen once; the top ten hold 15% to 20%. Findings and limits, study-wide: The study identified a TCR beta motif of several highly homologous variants that appeared characteristic of ankylosing spondylitis blood.

Their target antigens are unknown. Sequencing was performed on blood, either unsorted or a sorted T cell fraction (not recorded which). The receptors were sampled from a male donor with ankylosing spondylitis.

This clonotype was picked up many times. The genes are TRBV4-3 and TRBJ1-3; no definite D call. The germline V gene encodes CDR1 LGHNA and CDR2 YSLEER. V lost 0 bases and J lost 1, with 7 bases in between. CDR3 length equals 15 residues. The CDR3 reads CASSQDELSGNTIYF. CDR3 coding DNA: TGCGCCAGCAGCCAAGATGAACTATCTGGAAACACCATATATTTT.

The genes are TRBV30 and TRBJ1-5; TRBD1 matches 10 bases. Per germline, CDR1 GTSNPN and CDR2 SVGIG (reference sequence). CDR3 size: 15 residues. Trimming cost V 1 base and J 7 bases; bases outside gene matches: 7. The CDR3 region is CAWSGGQGRYQPQHF. The CDR3 DNA follows: TGTGCCTGGAGTGGGGGACAGGGGAGATACCAGCCCCAGCATTTT.

This clonotype was seen a handful of times. The chain recombines TRBV5-5 with TRBJ1-4; D may be TRBD1 (6 bases). The V and J ends lost 4 bases and 3 bases respectively, with 13 bases between them. This CDR3 has 15 residues. The germline V gene encodes CDR1 SGHKS and CDR2 YYEKEE (reference sequence). In DNA form, the CDR3 reads TGTGCCAGCAGCCCCCCCACAGGGTCTAATGAAAAACTGTTTTTT. It encodes CASSPPTGSNEKLFF. The variable domain in full, with the rest retrieved from reference TRBV5-5 and TRBJ1-4, is DAGVTQSPTHLIKTRGQQVTLRCSPISGHKSVSWYQQVLGQGPQFIFQYYEKEERGRGNFPDRFSARQFPNYSSELNVNALLLGDSALYLCASSPPTGSNEKLFFGSGTQLSVL.

The rearrangement joins TRBV5-6 to TRBJ2-7, with a tentative D call TRBD2 (5 bases). Germline V lookup: CDR1 SGHDT, CDR2 YYEEEE. CDR3 length: 14 residues. The V end lost 3 bases, the J end lost 6 bases, and 16 bases lay between the germline ends. The chain's CDR3 is CASSWKRTLGEQYF. As DNA, the CDR3 is TGTGCCAGCAGCTGGAAGCGGACTCTCGGCGAGCAGTACTTC.

This clonotype was detected only a few times. The chain recombines TRBV5-6 with TRBJ2-7; the D gene is possibly TRBD1 (6 bases). This CDR3 comprises 15 residues. V was trimmed by 4 bases and J by 3 bases, leaving 17 bases between them. CDR1 SGHDT and CDR2 YYEEEE come from the germline V gene. CDR3 residues: CASSLDVQGNYEQYF. The CDR3 DNA is TGTGCCAGCAGCCTGGATGTACAGGGTAACTACGAGCAGTACTTC.

This clonotype was seen ten or more times. This chain connects TRBV12-3 or TRBV12-4 to TRBJ1-1; D gene uncertain. CDR3 length equals 14 residues. Trimming removed 3 bases from V and 0 bases from J, with 8 bases in between. CDR3 DNA: TGTGCCAGCAGTTTTAAGAATCTGAACACTGAAGCTTTCTTT. It yields the protein CASSFKNLNTEAFF.

The chain recombines TRBV29-1 with TRBJ2-2, with D unclear. This CDR3 spans 14 amino acids. Trimming left V 4 bases short and J 0 bases short, with 9 bases between. Germline V lookup: CDR1 SQVTM, CDR2 ANQGSEA. In nucleotides, the CDR3 is TGCAGCGTTGTGAAAAATACGAACACCGGGGAGCTGTTTTTT. This encodes CSVVKNTNTGELFF.

This clonotype appeared a few times. The V call is TRBV4-3, the J call TRBJ2-1; the D gene could be TRBD1 or TRBD2 (5 bases each). The CDR3 extends over 16 amino acids. With 3 bases removed from V and 0 bases from J, the gap between germline ends came to 12 bases. Looked up from germline, CDR1 is LGHNA and CDR2 is YSLEER. CDR3 bases: TGCGCCAGCAGCCAGGCCGGGGCGTCCTCCTACAATGAGCAGTTCTTC. Its translation is CASSQAGASSYNEQFF.

V gene TRBV4-1 combines with J gene TRBJ2-7; D gene unclear. The CDR3 has 16 amino acids. In germline, CDR1 is MGHRA, CDR2 YSYEKL. V lost 1 base and J lost 3, with 16 bases in between. The chain's CDR3 is CASSQGLNQPIYEQYF. CDR3 coding DNA: TGCGCCAGCAGCCAAGGTCTTAACCAGCCCATCTACGAGCAGTACTTC.

This clonotype was detected a few times. The chain employs TRBV5-6 and TRBJ2-3, with 8 bases fitting TRBD2. The germline V gene encodes CDR1 SGHDT and CDR2 YYEEEE. CDR3 size: 15 residues. V lost 6 bases and J lost 5; bases outside the gene matches: 11. Here the CDR3 reads CASTPQSGSRDTQYF. CDR3 bases: TGTGCCAGCACCCCGCAGAGCGGGAGTAGAGATACGCAGTATTTT.

This clonotype showed up just a few times. V and J are TRBV7-6 and TRBJ1-1; D is uncertain. Trimming shortened V by 4 bases and J by 7 bases, and 13 bases separated the two germline ends. The germline gives CDR1 SGHVS, CDR2 FNYEAQ. CDR3 size: 13 residues. The DNA for the CDR3 is TGTGCCAGCAGCTCCTCCGGTGGGAATGAAGCTTTCTTT. Protein: CASSSSGGNEAFF.

This clonotype occurred a few times. This chain connects TRBV5-1 to TRBJ1-2; 10 nucleotides line up with TRBD1. Trimming cost V 2 bases and J 7 bases; bases outside gene matches: 5. This CDR3 region has 14 residues. Germline V gene sequence: CDR1 SGHRS, CDR2 YFSETQ. The CDR3 sequence is CASSFADRGFGYTF. The CDR3, as DNA: TGCGCCAGCAGCTTTGCGGACAGGGGGTTTGGCTACACCTTC.

The V and J genes are TRBV12-3 or TRBV12-4 and TRBJ2-1, with TRBD2 identical over 10 bases. V gave up 3 bases and J gave up 8 bases; unmatched junction bases: 10. This CDR3 is 16 amino acids long. In nucleotides, the CDR3 is TGTGCCAGCAGTTTTAGGAGCGGGGGGGCCAGTGATGAGCAGTTCTTC. Translated: CASSFRSGGASDEQFF.

This clonotype showed up just a few times. The CDR3 DNA reads TGCGCCAGCACGATCACAGGGGAGGCTCACTACGAGCAGTACTTC. Translated: CASTITGEAHYEQYF. This chain links TRBV5-1 with TRBJ2-7; tentatively, D is TRBD1 (7 bases). V lost 6 bases and J 3 bases, leaving 19 bases between the germline ends. CDR3 length: 15 amino acids. Germline V lookup: CDR1 SGHRS, CDR2 YFSETQ.

The gene calls are TRBV7-6 and TRBJ1-5; the D is unclear. This CDR3 is 16 amino acids long. Germline V gene sequence: CDR1 SGHVS, CDR2 FNYEAQ. Trimming removed 0 bases from V and 0 bases from J, with 9 bases in between. The CDR3 DNA reads TGTGCCAGCAGCTTAGCGTCCGGGTATAGCAATCAGCCCCAGCATTTT. Protein: CASSLASGYSNQPQHF.

J is TRBJ1-2 and V is TRBV20-1; 7 bases line up with TRBD1. V dropped 0 bases and J dropped 8; count of bases not matched to a gene: 9. Germline V gives CDR1 DFQATT, CDR2 SNEGSKA (reference sequence). The CDR3 has 14 amino acids. As DNA, the CDR3 is TGCAGTGCTAGAGATAGCGAGGGGGCAGGAGGCTACACCTTC. It translates to CSARDSEGAGGYTF.

This chain joins TRBV5-1 and TRBJ2-3; possibly TRBD2 for D (6 bases). Germline V gene lookup returns CDR1 SGHRS and CDR2 YFSETQ. The ends were cut back, 0 bases at V and 5 bases at J, with 13 bases in the middle. The CDR3 consists of 15 residues. CDR3 in amino acids: CASSLDGSMGDTQYF. The DNA of the CDR3 is TGCGCCAGCAGCTTGGACGGGAGTATGGGAGATACGCAGTATTTT.

This clonotype has only a few counts. This chain uses TRBV10-3 with TRBJ1-4; no definite D call. Between the trimmed V and J ends, which lost 6 bases and 8 bases, there was a span of 13 bases. Per germline, CDR1 ENHRY and CDR2 SYGVKD. The length of the CDR3 is 13 residues. The CDR3 region is CAIREGRAEKLFF. DNA for the CDR3: TGTGCCATCAGGGAGGGCCGGGCGGAAAAACTGTTTTTT.